This T cell receptor beta chain appears in the sequencing data of a study of human T cells and chemical hapten exposure. A single record per CDR3 protein comes from TCRdb applying MiXCR to the RACE reads. The repertoire holds a few hundred thousand distinct CDR3 sequences, about 6% seen once, with over 5.5% in the top ten. This clonotype was seen repeatedly, ten times or more. Sample time point: patch test 2, 6 weeks after DPC sensitization. Treatment of the sample: therapeutic diphenylcyclopropenone sensitization with weekly scalp DPC. The clonotype was recovered from a woman aged 18-29 years with alopecia areata. Some clones in this sample may be carry-over from other donors' samples. This specimen was whole blood, taken in connection with sensitization to the hapten diphenylcyclopropenone (DPC).

The CDR3 DNA follows: TGTGCCAGCAGTTACATAGATCGGGGCTCCTACGAGCAGTACTTC. Protein: CASSYIDRGSYEQYF. The rearrangement links TRBV6-6 to TRBJ2-7, with D perhaps TRBD2 (5 bases). The CDR3 is 15 residues long. V shed 2 bases and J shed 0 bases, with 11 bases lying between them. From germline, CDR1 is MNHNY and CDR2 SVGAGI (reference sequence).